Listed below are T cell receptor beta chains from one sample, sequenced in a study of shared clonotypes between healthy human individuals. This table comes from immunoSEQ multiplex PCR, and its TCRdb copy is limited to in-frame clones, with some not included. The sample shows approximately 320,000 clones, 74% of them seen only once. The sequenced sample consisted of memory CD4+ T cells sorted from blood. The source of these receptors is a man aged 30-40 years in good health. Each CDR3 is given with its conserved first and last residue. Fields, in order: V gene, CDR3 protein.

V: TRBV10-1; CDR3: CAKPPGPVGIQYF
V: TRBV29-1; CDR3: CSVDRRGLPNYGYTF
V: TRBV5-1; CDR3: CASSTGVQGGDEQFF
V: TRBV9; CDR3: CASSVGGTTGEQFF
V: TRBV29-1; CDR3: CSVGTGNTIYF
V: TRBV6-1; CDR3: CASSEQTGAGNTIYF
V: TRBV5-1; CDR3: CASSSLAGGSYNEQFF
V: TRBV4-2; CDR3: CASSQDWRLAGYTGELFF
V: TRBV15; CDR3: CATSRERGNEQFF
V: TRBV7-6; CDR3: CASSSWRGETQYF
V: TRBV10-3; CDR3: CATRQAQETQYF
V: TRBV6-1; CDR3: CASRSQSYGYTF
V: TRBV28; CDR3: CASSLGQGRYGYTF
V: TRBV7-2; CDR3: CASSLGRNYGYTF
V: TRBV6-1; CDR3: CASSRLAGTYEQYF
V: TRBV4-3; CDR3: CASSLKVGDQPQHF
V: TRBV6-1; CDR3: CASSEEAGLKLFF
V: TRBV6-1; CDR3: CASSETRPFQETQYF
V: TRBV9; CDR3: CASSALGTGRSEQYF
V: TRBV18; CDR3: CASSPTSGRAIEQFF
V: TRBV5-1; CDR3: CASSLSGVSTDTQYF
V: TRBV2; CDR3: CASREQTSYGYTF
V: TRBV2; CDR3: CASSAVLVNTGELFF
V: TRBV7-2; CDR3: CASSLAGNSYEQYF
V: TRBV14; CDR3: CASSQTPTGREFF
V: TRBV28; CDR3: CASSRFGVGLNTEAFF
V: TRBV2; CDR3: CASRTTGETQYF
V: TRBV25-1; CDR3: CASSESRTANTGELFF
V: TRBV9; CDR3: CASSPSLGTGELFF
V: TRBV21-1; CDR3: CASSKVPWELNTEAFF
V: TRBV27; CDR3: CASTLGLAGYEQYF
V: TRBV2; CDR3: CASKLAVSYEQYF
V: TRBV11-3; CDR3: CASSLVSGEQYF
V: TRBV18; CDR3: CASSHEVRGDTQYF
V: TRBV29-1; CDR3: CSVEGGTGSNYGYTF
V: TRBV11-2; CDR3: CASSFGVTEAFF
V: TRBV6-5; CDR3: CASSGTASNEQFF
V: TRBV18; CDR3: CASSPPSASGGQETQYF
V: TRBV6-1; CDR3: CATQVGPGGNEQFF
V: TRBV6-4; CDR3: CASSEGASGFSSYNEQFF
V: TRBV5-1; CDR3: CASSLRGEAHYEQYF
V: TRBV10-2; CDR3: CASSESGQPTEAFF
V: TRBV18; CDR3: CASSPTSDLEQYF
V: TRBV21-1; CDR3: CASSKSYRSFNEKLFF